The rows below give T cell receptor beta chains drawn from one sample of a study of blood T cell repertoires in COVID-19. The table came from immunoSEQ multiplex PCR; TCRdb's copy has only in-frame clones and leaves some out. The sample yields over 250,000 clones, roughly 90% seen once. Material: PBMCs or T cells enriched from blood (not recorded which). The receptor set was obtained from a woman aged 55 to 70 who had recovered from COVID-19. Each CDR3 is given with its conserved first and last residue. Fields, in order: CDR3 DNA, CDR3 protein, V gene, D gene, J gene, clone size. A D gene is named only where the DNA matches it firmly. Clone sizes are given selectively: once, few, many, or a class where the clone is expanded.

TGCGCCAGCAGCTCTACCCCGGCCGGGACAGGGGGAGTGGAGACCCAGTACTTC CASSSTPAGTGGVETQYF TRBV5-1 TRBD1 TRBJ2-5 .
TGTGCCAGCAGTCCGGACAGGGGGAGCTCCTACGAGCAGTACTTC CASSPDRGSSYEQYF TRBV28 TRBD1 TRBJ2-7 .
TGTGCCAGCAGCTTAGACAGGGGCCTCTATGGCTACACCTTC CASSLDRGLYGYTF TRBV7-2 TRBD1 TRBJ1-2 .
TGTGCCAGCTCTTATACAGGGGGCTCGCTTCGAAACACCATATATTTT CASSYTGGSLRNTIYF TRBV18 TRBD1 TRBJ1-3 .
TGTGCCAGTAGTATACCCAACAAGGGAGGTGAAGCTTTCTTT CASSIPNKGGEAFF TRBV19 . TRBJ1-1 .
TGTGCCAGTAGTTCCTCACAGGTACTAAATCAGCCCCAGCATTTT CASSSSQVLNQPQHF TRBV19 . TRBJ1-5 .
TGTGCCAGCAGCCGGGGGAGCAATCAGCCCCAGCATTTT CASSRGSNQPQHF TRBV12-3/TRBV12-4 . TRBJ1-5 once
TGTGCCAGCAGCGAAACAGTTACTTACTCTGGAAACACCATATATTTT CASSETVTYSGNTIYF TRBV9 . TRBJ1-3 .
TGTGCCAGCAGCTCGAGCGCTGAAGCTTTCTTT CASSSSAEAFF TRBV7-3 . TRBJ1-1 once
TGTGCCAGTACCCATTTAACGGACAGGGATGGAAACACCATATATTTT CASTHLTDRDGNTIYF TRBV19 TRBD1 TRBJ1-3 .
TGTGCCAGTAGTTGGTTGGCAGGGCACTCTGGAAACACCATATATTTT CASSWLAGHSGNTIYF TRBV19 . TRBJ1-3 once
TGTGCCAGCACCTCCGGACAGGTTGGGGCCAACGTCCTGACTTTC CASTSGQVGANVLTF TRBV6-5 TRBD1 TRBJ2-6 few
TGTGCCAGCAGCGTAGCAGGGTATATGAACACTGAAGCTTTCTTT CASSVAGYMNTEAFF TRBV9 . TRBJ1-1 .
TGTGCCAGCACCCCGACCGGGGGTCTAGCCTACGAGCAGTACTTC CASTPTGGLAYEQYF TRBV7-8 . TRBJ2-7 .
TGTGCCAGCAGCCCCCTCAGGGATGGGCAGTTCTTC CASSPLRDGQFF TRBV11-1 . TRBJ2-1 .
TGTGCCAGCAGTTCTCCCTCAGGAGGTGTCTATGGCTACACCTTC CASSSPSGGVYGYTF TRBV28 . TRBJ1-2 .
TGTGCCAGCAGGCCCTTCGAGGGGAACACTGAAGCTTTCTTT CASRPFEGNTEAFF TRBV2 . TRBJ1-1 .
TGCGCCAGCAGCCCAGGACAGGGGGCATTCTACACCTTC CASSPGQGAFYTF TRBV5-1 TRBD1 TRBJ1-2 .
TGTGCCAGCAGAACGACAGGGTCCTCCCTCTATGGCTACACCTTC CASRTTGSSLYGYTF TRBV6-4 TRBD1 TRBJ1-2 .